These 30 T cell receptor beta chains were all obtained from the same sample, sequenced in a study of blood T cells in healthy people across ages. The authors ran a second PCR of about 7 to 11 cycles using a sample-barcoded 5' primer and a J-beta primer mix. TCRdb re-derived calls from the 5' RACE reads in MiXCR, one entry per CDR3 protein. The sample lists around 1.5 million distinct CDR3 sequences; around 36% were seen once. The sequenced material came from blood. All receptors derive from a woman aged 30 to 39 in good health.

V is TRBV27 and J is TRBJ2-3; D may be TRBD2 (6 bases). The CDR3 length is 13 residues. V was cut by 6 bases and J by 5 bases, with 12 bases left in between. Per the germline V gene, CDR1 is MNHEY and CDR2 is SMNVEV (reference sequence). The CDR3 protein is CASSRPEGDTQYF. CDR3 DNA sequence: TGTGCCAGCAGCCGGCCGGAGGGAGATACGCAGTATTTT.

This clonotype was seen a handful of times. This chain links TRBV4-1 with TRBJ1-6; D call uncertain. The V end was cut by 1 base, the J end by 0 bases, with 7 bases between. The CDR3 spans 16 residues. From germline, CDR1 is MGHRA and CDR2 YSYEKL. CDR3 DNA sequence: TGCGCCAGCAGCCAAGGTGAAGGCTCCTATAATTCACCCCTCCACTTT. Translation gives CASSQGEGSYNSPLHF.

The rearrangement uses TRBV27 and TRBJ2-1; 10 bases align to TRBD2. V trimming: 1 base; J trimming: 7 bases; junction bases outside the gene matches: 7. The CDR3 spans 16 residues. Germline loops: CDR1 MNHEY, CDR2 SMNVEV (reference sequence). This CDR3 reads CASSLWASGSMNEQFF. DNA of the CDR3: TGTGCCAGCAGTTTATGGGCTAGCGGGAGTATGAATGAGCAGTTCTTC.

This clonotype was counted between two and nine times. The rearrangement joins TRBV6-6 to TRBJ1-2; the D is unclear. The CDR3 loop spans 16 amino acids. V was cut by 4 bases and J by 4 bases, with 19 bases left in between. CDR1 and CDR2 (germline): MNHNY, SVGAGI (reference sequence). The CDR3 loop reads CASSWGPGERSYGYTF. CDR3 DNA: TGTGCCAGCAGTTGGGGTCCCGGGGAGCGATCCTATGGCTACACCTTC.

This clonotype was counted only a few times. The rearrangement joins TRBV5-1 to TRBJ2-7, with TRBD2 identical over 13 bases. With V trimmed by 7 bases and J by 5 bases, 9 bases remained unmatched. The CDR3 is 15 residues long. From germline, CDR1 is SGHRS and CDR2 YFSETQ. In nucleotides, the CDR3 is TGCGCCAGCGCCCAGACTAGCGGGAGGATCGACGAGCAGTACTTC. This gives the protein CASAQTSGRIDEQYF.

This clonotype was picked up many times. The chain carries TRBV20-1 and TRBJ2-1; D might be TRBD2 (6 bases). The CDR3 loop spans 14 amino acids. In germline, CDR1 is DFQATT, CDR2 SNEGSKA (reference sequence). The V end was cut by 7 bases, the J end by 5 bases, with 18 bases between. CDR3 bases: TGCAGTGGCCTATTTAAACGGGGGAACAATGAGCAGTTCTTC. This translates into CSGLFKRGNNEQFF.

V and J are TRBV6-5 and TRBJ2-5; perhaps D is TRBD1 or TRBD2 (5 bases each). Between the trimmed V and J ends, which lost 9 bases and 1 base, there was a span of 21 bases. Germline V gene lookup returns CDR1 MNHEY and CDR2 SVGAGI. The CDR3 extends over 16 amino acids. In DNA, the CDR3 is TGTGCCAGTGAGTCCGTGGGACCCCACTCCCAAGAGACCCAGTACTTC. The encoded protein is CASESVGPHSQETQYF.

This clonotype has a handful of counts. This sequence joins TRBV9 and TRBJ2-1; D remains unclear. Per the germline V gene, CDR1 is SGDLS and CDR2 is YYNGEE. The CDR3 runs to 14 residues. V was pared by 4 bases and J by 7 bases, with 15 bases between. The CDR3 loop is CASSPEMVLNEQFF. The CDR3 nucleotides read TGTGCCAGCAGCCCAGAGATGGTGCTGAATGAGCAGTTCTTC.

Regarding this clonotype: A much larger clone differs from this one at a single base, so this may be a read error. The V gene is TRBV5-1, the J gene TRBJ2-1, with D possibly matching TRBD1 (5 bases). This CDR3 comprises 17 residues. Germline V gene data show CDR1 as SGHRS and CDR2 as YFSETQ. As DNA, the CDR3 is TGCGCCAGCAGCTTACCCTCAGGGTTTCCCTCCAACAATGAGCAGTTCTTC. Amino acid sequence: CASSLPSGFPSNNEQFF.

In this sample, this clonotype turned up many times. This chain connects TRBV27 to TRBJ2-3, with TRBD2 identical over 9 bases. The germline V gene has CDR1 MNHEY and CDR2 SMNVEV (reference sequence). V shed 6 bases and J 1 base; nucleotides not matched to a gene: 2. The CDR3 covers 14 residues. CDR3 DNA sequence: TGTGCCAGCAGGAGACTAGCGGGCACAGATACGCAGTATTTT. Translated: CASRRLAGTDTQYF.

The rearrangement links TRBV10-1 to TRBJ2-3; a weak D match, TRBD2 (6 bases). CDR1 WNHNN and CDR2 SYGVQD come from the germline V gene (reference sequence). The CDR3 runs 14 residues. Trimming left V 4 bases short and J 7 bases short, with 15 bases between. The CDR3 DNA is TGCGCCAGCAGTGTTGTTTCAGGCGGGAATACGCAGTATTTT. Translated: CASSVVSGGNTQYF.

This clonotype came up a few times. J is TRBJ1-2 and V is TRBV3-1; no reliable D call. Germline CDR1 LGHDT, CDR2 YNNKEL (reference sequence). V was shortened by 5 bases and J by 4 bases, with 23 bases between the two germline ends. CDR3 length: 17 residues. The CDR3 region has the DNA TGTGCCAGCAGCTACGGAGTTGGACCTCGAAAGGGCTATGGCTACACCTTC. Translation gives CASSYGVGPRKGYGYTF.

The chain carries TRBV24-1 and TRBJ2-2, with 14 bases lining up with TRBD2. Germline V gene data show CDR1 as KGHDR and CDR2 as SFDVKD. The CDR3 has 18 residues. After removal of 4 bases from V and 4 bases from J, the junction contained 7 bases not matched to a gene. CDR3 residues: CATSDQTSGRACTGELFF. Written as DNA, the CDR3 is TGTGCCACCAGTGACCAGACTAGCGGGAGGGCTTGCACCGGGGAGCTGTTTTTT.

The chain uses TRBV21-1 and TRBJ1-4; the table's TRBD1 call for D was not verified on the DNA. TRBV21-1 is designated a pseudogene. There are 16 residues in the CDR3. CDR3 region: CASSKSGAEDSEKLFF. CDR3 DNA: TGTGCCAGCAGCAAATCGGGGGCGGAGGACTCTGAAAAACTGTTTTTT.

A remark on this clonotype: Just one base apart from a much larger clone, this may be a read error. The V and J genes are TRBV29-1 and TRBJ1-2; D is possibly TRBD1 (6 bases). The germline V gene encodes CDR1 SQVTM and CDR2 ANQGSEA. The CDR3 is 12 amino acids. The CDR3 region has the DNA TGCAGCGTGCAGGACAGCTATTCTGGCCACACCTTC. It translates to CSVQDSYSGHTF.

This chain joins TRBV7-6 and TRBJ2-3; TRBD2 aligns across 11 bases. CDR3 length: 19 residues. CDR1 and CDR2 from the germline V gene are SGHVS and FNYEAQ. V dropped 3 bases and J dropped 0; count of bases not matched to a gene: 11. CDR3 sequence reads: CASSLAGTWTSGSTDTQYF. Here the CDR3 DNA reads TGTGCCAGCAGCTTGGCTGGGACCTGGACTAGCGGGAGCACAGATACGCAGTATTTT.

In its sample, this clonotype was seen many times. V usage is TRBV10-3 and J usage is TRBJ2-1, with unresolved D. The CDR3 is 14 amino acids. Germline V gene data show CDR1 as ENHRY and CDR2 as SYGVKD. The ends were cut back, 8 bases at V and 6 bases at J, with 17 bases in the middle. CDR3 loop: CAIRPLDLGNEQFF. In DNA, the CDR3 is TGTGCCATCCGGCCGCTAGATCTAGGCAATGAGCAGTTCTTC.

The V and J genes are TRBV28 and TRBJ1-2; 10 bases are a match to TRBD1. The germline gives CDR1 MDHEN, CDR2 SYDVKM. This CDR3 is 18 amino acids long. V dropped 6 bases and J dropped 1; count of bases not matched to a gene: 14. CDR3 DNA: TGTGCCAGCAGACACCTTGGACAGGGGGGTACCAATAACTATGGCTACACCTTC. Protein sequence: CASRHLGQGGTNNYGYTF.

In the case of this clonotype: Just one base apart from a much larger clone, this may be a read error. The chain uses TRBV18 and TRBJ2-5; D remains ambiguous. The J call may be in error: the DNA end matches TRBJ2-7 better. From germline, CDR1 is KGHSH and CDR2 LQKENI. This CDR3 has 14 amino acids. The CDR3 nucleotides read TGTGCCAGCTCACCCCGCGCGAACCGCTACGAGCAGTACTTC. It is translated as CASSPRANRYEQYF.

This chain joins TRBV20-1 and TRBJ2-5, with 11 bases matching TRBD1. J lost 1 base, V lost 2 bases, and 6 bases had no gene match. Per the germline V gene, CDR1 is DFQATT and CDR2 is SNEGSKA (reference sequence). The CDR3 is 16 residues long. The CDR3 spells CSARRRGTGGQETQYF. The CDR3 region has the DNA TGCAGTGCTAGACGGAGGGGGACAGGGGGCCAAGAGACCCAGTACTTC.

This clonotype turned up a few times. This chain connects TRBV5-4 to TRBJ2-5; 9 bases match TRBD2. V shed 10 bases and J 3 bases; nucleotides not matched to a gene: 16. CDR3 length equals 16 residues. Per germline, CDR1 SGHNT and CDR2 YYREEE (reference sequence). The DNA for the CDR3 is TGTGCCTGCTACCCGTCCGTCGGGACTAGCAAAGAGACCCAGTACTTC. Its protein is CACYPSVGTSKETQYF.

This clonotype was counted only a few times. The V call is TRBV20-1, the J call TRBJ1-5; 7 bases agree with TRBD1. This CDR3 region has 14 residues. V gave up 6 bases and J gave up 9 bases; unmatched junction bases: 14. The V gene's germline CDR1 is DFQATT and CDR2 SNEGSKA (reference sequence). CDR3 region: CSAEGRQGGRPQHF. CDR3 bases: TGCAGTGCCGAGGGTAGACAGGGAGGTAGGCCCCAGCATTTT.

V gene TRBV20-1 combines with J gene TRBJ1-5; D not certain. V lost 0 bases, J lost 2 bases, and 20 bases lay in between. Germline V lookup: CDR1 DFQATT, CDR2 SNEGSKA (reference sequence). This CDR3 contains 18 residues. CDR3 sequence: CSARDGVRKITGNQPQHF. For the CDR3, the DNA is TGCAGTGCTAGAGACGGGGTGCGGAAAATTACGGGCAATCAGCCCCAGCATTTT.

This clonotype was seen more than once but under ten times. For the CDR3, the DNA is TGTGCCAGCGGGGTGACTAGCGGGAGTCAGGATGAGCAGTTCTTC. Translated: CASGVTSGSQDEQFF. The chain carries TRBV7-9 and TRBJ2-1, with 12 positions matching TRBD2. CDR1 SEHNR and CDR2 FQNEAQ come from the germline V gene (reference sequence). This CDR3 is built from 15 residues. Unmatched junction bases numbered 10, after V lost 8 bases and J lost 8 bases. The full variable domain, rest sourced from reference TRBV7-9 and TRBJ2-1, is DTGVSQNPRHKITKRGQNVTFRCDPISEHNRLYWYRQTLGQGPEFLTYFQNEAQLEKSRLLSDRFSAERPKGSFSTLEIQRTEQGDSAMYLCASGVTSGSQDEQFFGPGTRLTVL.

The rearrangement joins TRBV20-1 to TRBJ2-7, with D unresolved. Per germline, CDR1 DFQATT and CDR2 SNEGSKA (reference sequence). With 0 bases removed from V and 0 bases from J, the gap between germline ends came to 18 bases. The CDR3 sequence is 17 residues long. CDR3 protein: CSARDSRAPSSSYEQYF. CDR3 coding DNA: TGCAGTGCTAGAGATTCGCGCGCACCTTCGAGCTCCTACGAGCAGTACTTC.

This rearrangement joins TRBV29-1 to TRBJ2-4, with TRBD1 identical over 12 bases. The J call could be wrong; TRBJ2-7 is a better fit for the DNA end. The germline V gene has CDR1 SQVTM and CDR2 ANQGSEA. The CDR3 sequence is 13 residues long. The CDR3 nucleotides are TGCAGCGTTGCAGGGACAGGGGGCGGCGAGCAGTACTTC. It translates to CSVAGTGGGEQYF.

The table lists this clonotype with a few counts. CDR3 in DNA: TGTGCCATACCTAATAGGGACTTTGATAACACCGGGGAGCTGTTTTTT. It is translated as CAIPNRDFDNTGELFF. This sequence joins TRBV7-6 and TRBJ2-2; tentatively, D is TRBD2 (6 bases). The CDR3 has 16 residues. The germline gives CDR1 SGHVS, CDR2 FNYEAQ. The ends were cut back, 10 bases at V and 2 bases at J, with 20 bases in the middle. Drawing the rest from reference TRBV7-6 and TRBJ2-2, the complete variable domain is GAGVSQSPRYKVTKRGQDVALRCDPISGHVSLYWYRQALGQGPEFLTYFNYEAQQDKSGLPNDRFSAERPEGSISTLTIQRTEQRDSAMYRCAIPNRDFDNTGELFFGEGSRLTVL.

The chain has TRBV19 and TRBJ2-5; 7 bases are shared with TRBD2. From germline, CDR1 is LNHDA and CDR2 SQIVND (reference sequence). This CDR3 has 13 residues. Trimming took 6 bases from V and 2 from J; bases not matched to a gene: 3. The CDR3 loop reads CASRSSGQETQYF. The CDR3 bases are TGTGCCAGTAGATCTAGCGGACAAGAGACCCAGTACTTC.

This clonotype turned up a few times. The V gene is TRBV29-1, the J gene TRBJ2-1; no firm D call. This CDR3 spans 13 amino acids. Trimming took off 3 bases at V and 2 bases at J, with 8 bases between the two ends. The V gene's germline CDR1 is SQVTM and CDR2 ANQGSEA. The CDR3 loop reads CSVDRIAYNEQFF. The CDR3 nucleotides are TGCAGCGTTGACAGGATCGCCTACAATGAGCAGTTCTTC.

The J gene is TRBJ2-7, the V gene TRBV6-5, with 8 bases fitting TRBD1. Germline lookup yields CDR1 MNHEY and CDR2 SVGAGI. Unmatched junction bases numbered 9, after V lost 5 bases and J lost 3 bases. This CDR3 region has 15 residues. This chain's CDR3 is CASSTRDRIIYEQYF. The CDR3 DNA is TGTGCCAGCAGTACCCGGGACAGGATAATCTACGAGCAGTACTTC.